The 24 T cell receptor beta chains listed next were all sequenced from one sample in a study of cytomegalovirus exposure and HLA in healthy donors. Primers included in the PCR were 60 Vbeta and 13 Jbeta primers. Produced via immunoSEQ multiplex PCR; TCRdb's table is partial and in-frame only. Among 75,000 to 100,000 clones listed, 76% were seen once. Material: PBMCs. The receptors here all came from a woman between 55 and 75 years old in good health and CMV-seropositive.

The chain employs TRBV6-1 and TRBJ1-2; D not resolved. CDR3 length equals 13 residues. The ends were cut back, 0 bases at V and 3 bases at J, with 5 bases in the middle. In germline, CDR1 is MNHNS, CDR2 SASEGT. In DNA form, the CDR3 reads TGTGCCAGCAGTGAAGCTCCAGACTATGGCTACACCTTC. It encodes CASSEAPDYGYTF.

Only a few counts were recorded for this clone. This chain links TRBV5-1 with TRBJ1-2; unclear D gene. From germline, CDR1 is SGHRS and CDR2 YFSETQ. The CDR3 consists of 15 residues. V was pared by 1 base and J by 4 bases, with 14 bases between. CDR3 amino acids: CASSLLAQVPYGYTF. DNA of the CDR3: TGCGCCAGCAGCTTGTTAGCCCAAGTACCCTATGGCTACACCTTC. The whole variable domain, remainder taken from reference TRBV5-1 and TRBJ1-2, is KAGVTQTPRYLIKTRGQQVTLSCSPISGHRSVSWYQQTPGQGLQFLFEYFSETQRNKGNFPGRFSGRQFSNSRSEMNVSTLELGDSALYLCASSLLAQVPYGYTFGSGTRLTVV.

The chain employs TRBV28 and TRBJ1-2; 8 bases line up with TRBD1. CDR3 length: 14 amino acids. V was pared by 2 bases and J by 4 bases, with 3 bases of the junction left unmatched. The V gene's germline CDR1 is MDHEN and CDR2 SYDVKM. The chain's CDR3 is CASSLGDRGYGYTF. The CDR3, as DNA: TGTGCCAGCAGTTTAGGTGACAGGGGCTATGGCTACACCTTC.

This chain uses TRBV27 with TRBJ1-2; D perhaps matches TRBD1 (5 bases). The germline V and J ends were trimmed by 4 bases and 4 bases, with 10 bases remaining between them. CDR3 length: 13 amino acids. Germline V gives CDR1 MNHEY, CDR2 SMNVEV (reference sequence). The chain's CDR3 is CASSSEGFYGYTF. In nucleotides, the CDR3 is TGTGCCAGCAGTTCGGAGGGGTTCTATGGCTACACCTTC.

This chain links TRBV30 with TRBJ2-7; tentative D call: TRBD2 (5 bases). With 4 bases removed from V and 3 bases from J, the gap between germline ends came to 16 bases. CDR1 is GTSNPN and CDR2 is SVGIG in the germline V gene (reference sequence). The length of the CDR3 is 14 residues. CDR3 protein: CAWNPPSGVYEQYF. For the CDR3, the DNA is TGTGCCTGGAACCCCCCAAGCGGAGTCTACGAGCAGTACTTC.

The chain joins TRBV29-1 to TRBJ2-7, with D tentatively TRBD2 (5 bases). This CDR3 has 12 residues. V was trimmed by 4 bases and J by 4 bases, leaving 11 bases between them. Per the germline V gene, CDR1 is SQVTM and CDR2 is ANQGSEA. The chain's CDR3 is CSVVRGPYEQYF. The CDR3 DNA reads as TGCAGCGTTGTTCGAGGGCCTTACGAGCAGTACTTC.

The CDR3 protein is CASSDPARVTDTQYF. The CDR3 bases are TGTGCCAGCAGTGACCCAGCGCGCGTAACAGATACGCAGTATTTT. V and J are TRBV6-1 and TRBJ2-3; no reliable D call. Trimming removed 3 bases from V and 3 bases from J, with 13 bases in between. CDR3 length: 15 amino acids. Germline lookup yields CDR1 MNHNS and CDR2 SASEGT.

The CDR3, as DNA: TGCAGCGTTGAAGATCCTGGTTCCGCGACTGAAGCTTTCTTT. This sequence encodes CSVEDPGSATEAFF. The chain employs TRBV29-1 and TRBJ1-1; D is undetermined. The CDR3 is 14 amino acids. Germline CDR1 and CDR2: SQVTM and ANQGSEA. Trimming left V 0 bases short and J 5 bases short, with 13 bases between.

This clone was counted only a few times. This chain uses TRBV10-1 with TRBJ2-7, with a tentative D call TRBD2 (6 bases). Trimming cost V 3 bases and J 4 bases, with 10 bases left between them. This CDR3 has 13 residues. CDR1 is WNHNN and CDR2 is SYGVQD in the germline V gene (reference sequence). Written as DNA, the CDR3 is TGCGCCAGCAGTGATCCGGGAGCGTACGAGCAGTACTTC. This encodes CASSDPGAYEQYF.

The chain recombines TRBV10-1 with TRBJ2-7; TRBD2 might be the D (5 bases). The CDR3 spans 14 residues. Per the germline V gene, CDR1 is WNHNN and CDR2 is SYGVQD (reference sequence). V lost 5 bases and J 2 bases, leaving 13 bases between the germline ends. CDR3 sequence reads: CASSTGNTPYEQYF. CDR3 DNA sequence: TGCGCCAGCAGTACCGGGAACACTCCCTACGAGCAGTACTTC.

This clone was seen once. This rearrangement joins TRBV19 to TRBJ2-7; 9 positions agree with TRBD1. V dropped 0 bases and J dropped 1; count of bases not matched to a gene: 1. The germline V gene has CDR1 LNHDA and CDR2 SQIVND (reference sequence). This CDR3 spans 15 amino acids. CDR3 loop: CASSIDGTGSYEQYF. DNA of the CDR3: TGTGCCAGTAGTATAGACGGGACAGGGTCCTACGAGCAGTACTTC.

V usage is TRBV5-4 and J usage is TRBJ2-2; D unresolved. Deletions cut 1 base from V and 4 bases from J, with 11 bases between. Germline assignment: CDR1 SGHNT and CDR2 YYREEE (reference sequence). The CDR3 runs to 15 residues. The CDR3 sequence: CASSLSLHTTGELFF. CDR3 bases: TGTGCCAGCAGCTTGTCACTACACACCACCGGGGAGCTGTTTTTT.

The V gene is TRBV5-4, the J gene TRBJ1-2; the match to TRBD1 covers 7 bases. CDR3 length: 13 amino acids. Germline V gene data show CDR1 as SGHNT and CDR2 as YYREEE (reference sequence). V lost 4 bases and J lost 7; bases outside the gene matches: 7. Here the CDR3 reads CASSRGGAGGYTF. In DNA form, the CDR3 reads TGTGCCAGCAGCCGAGGGGGCGCCGGTGGCTACACCTTC.

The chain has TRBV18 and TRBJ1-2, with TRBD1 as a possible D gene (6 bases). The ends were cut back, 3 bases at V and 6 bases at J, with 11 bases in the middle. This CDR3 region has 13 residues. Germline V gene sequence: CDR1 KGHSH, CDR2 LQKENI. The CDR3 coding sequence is TGTGCCAGCTCACCGGACAGAGAGCATGGCTACACCTTC. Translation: CASSPDREHGYTF.

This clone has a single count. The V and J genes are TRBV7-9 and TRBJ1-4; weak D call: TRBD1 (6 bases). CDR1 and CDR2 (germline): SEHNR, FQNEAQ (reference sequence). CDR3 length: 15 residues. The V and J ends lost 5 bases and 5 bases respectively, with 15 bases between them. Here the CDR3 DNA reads TGTGCCAGCAGCGGCTCGGGCAGGGGAAATGAAAAACTGTTTTTT. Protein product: CASSGSGRGNEKLFF. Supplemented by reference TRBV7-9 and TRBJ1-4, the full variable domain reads DTGVSQNPRHKITKRGQNVTFRCDPISEHNRLYWYRQTLGQGPEFLTYFQNEAQLEKSRLLSDRFSAERPKGSFSTLEIQRTEQGDSAMYLCASSGSGRGNEKLFFGSGTQLSVL.

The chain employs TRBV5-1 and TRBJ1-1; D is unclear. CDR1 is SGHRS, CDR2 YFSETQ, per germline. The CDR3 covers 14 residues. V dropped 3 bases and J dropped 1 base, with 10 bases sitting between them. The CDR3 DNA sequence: TGCGCCAGCAGCTCACAAATTGGGAACACTGAAGCTTTCTTT. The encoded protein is CASSSQIGNTEAFF.

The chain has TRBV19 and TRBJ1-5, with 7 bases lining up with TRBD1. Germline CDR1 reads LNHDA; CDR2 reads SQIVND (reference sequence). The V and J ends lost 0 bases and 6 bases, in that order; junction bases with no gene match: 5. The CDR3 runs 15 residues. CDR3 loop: CASSIERRGLQPQHF. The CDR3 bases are TGTGCCAGTAGTATAGAGCGGAGGGGGCTTCAGCCCCAGCATTTT. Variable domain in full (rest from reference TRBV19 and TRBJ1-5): DGGITQSPKYLFRKEGQNVTLSCEQNLNHDAMYWYRQDPGQGLRLIYYSQIVNDFQKGDIAEGYSVSREKKESFPLTVTSAQKNPTAFYLCASSIERRGLQPQHFGDGTRLSIL.

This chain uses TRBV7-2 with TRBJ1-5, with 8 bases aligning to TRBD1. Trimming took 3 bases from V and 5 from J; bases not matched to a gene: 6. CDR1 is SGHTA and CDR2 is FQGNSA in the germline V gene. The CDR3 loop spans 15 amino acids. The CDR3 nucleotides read TGTGCCAGCAGCTTGGACAGGGAAGTTCATCAGCCCCAGCATTTT. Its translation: CASSLDREVHQPQHF.

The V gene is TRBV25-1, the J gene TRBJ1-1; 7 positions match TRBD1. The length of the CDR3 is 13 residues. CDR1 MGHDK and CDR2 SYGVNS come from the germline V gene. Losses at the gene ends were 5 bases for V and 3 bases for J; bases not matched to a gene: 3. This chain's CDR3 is CASSSTGDTEAFF. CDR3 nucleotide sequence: TGTGCCAGCAGTTCAACAGGGGACACTGAAGCTTTCTTT. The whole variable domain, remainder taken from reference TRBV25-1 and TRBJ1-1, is EADIYQTPRYLVIGTGKKITLECSQTMGHDKMYWYQQDPGMELHLIHYSYGVNSTEKGDLSSESTVSRIRTEHFPLTLESARPSHTSQYLCASSSTGDTEAFFGQGTRLTVV.

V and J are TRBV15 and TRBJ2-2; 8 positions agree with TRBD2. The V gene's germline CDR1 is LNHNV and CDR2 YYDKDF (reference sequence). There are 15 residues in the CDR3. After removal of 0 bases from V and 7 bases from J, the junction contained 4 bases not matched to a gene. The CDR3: CATSRDRLAGGELFF. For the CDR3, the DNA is TGTGCCACCAGCAGAGATCGCCTAGCGGGCGGGGAGCTGTTTTTT. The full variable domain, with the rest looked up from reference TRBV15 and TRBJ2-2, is DAMVIQNPRYQVTQFGKPVTLSCSQTLNHNVMYWYQQKSSQAPKLLFHYYDKDFNNEADTPDNFQSRRPNTSFCFLDIRSPGLGDTAMYLCATSRDRLAGGELFFGEGSRLTVL.

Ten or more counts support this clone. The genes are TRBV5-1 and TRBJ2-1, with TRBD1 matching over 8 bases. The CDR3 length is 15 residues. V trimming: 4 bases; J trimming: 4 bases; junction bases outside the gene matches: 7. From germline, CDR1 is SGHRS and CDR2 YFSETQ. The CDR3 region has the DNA TGCGCCAGCAGCCTGACAGGGGACAATTACAATGAGCAGTTCTTC. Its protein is CASSLTGDNYNEQFF.

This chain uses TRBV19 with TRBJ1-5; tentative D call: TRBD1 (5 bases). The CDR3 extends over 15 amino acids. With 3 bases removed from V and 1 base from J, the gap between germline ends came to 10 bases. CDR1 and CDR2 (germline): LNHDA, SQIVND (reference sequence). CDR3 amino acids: CASSIGRGSNQPQHF. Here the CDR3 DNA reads TGTGCCAGTAGTATCGGAAGGGGAAGCAATCAGCCCCAGCATTTT.

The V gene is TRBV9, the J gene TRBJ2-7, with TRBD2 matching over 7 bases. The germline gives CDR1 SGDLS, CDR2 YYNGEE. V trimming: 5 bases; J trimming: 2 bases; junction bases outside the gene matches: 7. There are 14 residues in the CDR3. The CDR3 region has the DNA TGTGCCAGCAGGGGAGGGGCCGGCACCTACGAGCAGTACTTC. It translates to CASRGGAGTYEQYF.

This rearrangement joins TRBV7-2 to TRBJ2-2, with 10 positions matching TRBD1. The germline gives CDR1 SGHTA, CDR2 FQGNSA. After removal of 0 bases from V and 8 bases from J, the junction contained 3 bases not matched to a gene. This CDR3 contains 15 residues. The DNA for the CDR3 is TGTGCCAGCAGCTTAGCGGGACAGGGGTTAGGGGAGCTGTTTTTT. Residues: CASSLAGQGLGELFF.